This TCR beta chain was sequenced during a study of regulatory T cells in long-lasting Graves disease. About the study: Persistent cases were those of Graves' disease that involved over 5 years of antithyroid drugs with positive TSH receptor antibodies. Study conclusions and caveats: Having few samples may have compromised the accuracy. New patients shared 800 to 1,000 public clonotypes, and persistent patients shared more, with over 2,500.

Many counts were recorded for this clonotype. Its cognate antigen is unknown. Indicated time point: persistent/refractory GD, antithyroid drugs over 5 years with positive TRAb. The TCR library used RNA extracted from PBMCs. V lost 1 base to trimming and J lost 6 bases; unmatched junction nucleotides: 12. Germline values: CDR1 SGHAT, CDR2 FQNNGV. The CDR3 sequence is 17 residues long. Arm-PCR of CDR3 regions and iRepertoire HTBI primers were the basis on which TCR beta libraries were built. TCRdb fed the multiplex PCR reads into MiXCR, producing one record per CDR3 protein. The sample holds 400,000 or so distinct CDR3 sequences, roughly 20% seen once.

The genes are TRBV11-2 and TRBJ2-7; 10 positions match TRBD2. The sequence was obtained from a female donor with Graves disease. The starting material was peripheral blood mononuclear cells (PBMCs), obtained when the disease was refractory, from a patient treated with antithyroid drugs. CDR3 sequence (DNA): TGTGCCAGCAGCTTAGTTCCTAGCGGGAGCGCCCGGGGCGAGCAGTACTTC. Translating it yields CASSLVPSGSARGEQYF.